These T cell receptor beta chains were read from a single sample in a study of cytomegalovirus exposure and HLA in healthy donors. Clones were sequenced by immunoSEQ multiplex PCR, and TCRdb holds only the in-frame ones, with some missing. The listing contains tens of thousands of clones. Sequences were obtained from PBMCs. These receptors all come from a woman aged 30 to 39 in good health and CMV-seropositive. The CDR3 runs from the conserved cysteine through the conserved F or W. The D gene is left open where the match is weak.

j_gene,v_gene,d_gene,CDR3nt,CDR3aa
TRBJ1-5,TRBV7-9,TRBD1,TGTGCCAGCAGCACGGGACAGCCCAATCAGCCCCAGCATTTT,CASSTGQPNQPQHF
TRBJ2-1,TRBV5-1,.,TGCGCCAGCAGCTTGGACAGGGCTAATGAGCAGTTCTTC,CASSLDRANEQFF
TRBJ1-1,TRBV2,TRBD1,TGTGCCAGCACCTGGCAGGGGGGACACACTGAAGCTTTCTTT,CASTWQGGHTEAFF
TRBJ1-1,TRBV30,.,TGTGCCTGGAGTCATGGGGGCGTTGAAGCTTTCTTT,CAWSHGGVEAFF
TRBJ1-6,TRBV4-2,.,TGTGCCAGCAGCCAAGAGGGTAGAGGACTTAATTCACCCCTCCACTTT,CASSQEGRGLNSPLHF
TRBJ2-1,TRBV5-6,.,TGTGCCAGCAGCTTGGCGGGAGACTTCTCCTACAATGAGCAGTTCTTC,CASSLAGDFSYNEQFF
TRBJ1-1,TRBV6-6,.,TGTGCCAGCAGTTACTCGAGTAGTCAGCGGGCTGAAGCTTTCTTT,CASSYSSSQRAEAFF
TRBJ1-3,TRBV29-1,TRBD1,TGCAGCGCCGCTGGGGACAGGGGGGCTGGAAACACCATATATTTT,CSAAGDRGAGNTIYF
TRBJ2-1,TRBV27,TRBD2,TGTGCCAGCAGTTTAGCGGGGGTTTACAATGAGCAGTTCTTC,CASSLAGVYNEQFF
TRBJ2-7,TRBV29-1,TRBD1,TGCAGCGTTGGACAGGGGTTTTCCTACGAGCAGTACTTC,CSVGQGFSYEQYF
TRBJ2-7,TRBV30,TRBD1,TGTGCCTGGAAGGACAGGGATCAGGGCGAGCAGTACTTC,CAWKDRDQGEQYF
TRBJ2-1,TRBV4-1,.,TGCGCCAGCAGCGATGGACATCCCTCCTACAATGAGCAGTTCTTC,CASSDGHPSYNEQFF
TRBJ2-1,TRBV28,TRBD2,TGTGCCAGCACGAGTGGGGGGGAGGTAACCTCCTACAATGAGCAGTTCTTC,CASTSGGEVTSYNEQFF
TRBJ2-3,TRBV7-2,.,TGTGCCAGCAGCCACTGGGGGCTCACAGATACGCAGTATTTT,CASSHWGLTDTQYF
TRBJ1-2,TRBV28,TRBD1,TGTGCCAGCAGTCAAGGACAGGGGTTTGGCTACACCTTC,CASSQGQGFGYTF
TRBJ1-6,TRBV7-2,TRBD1,TGTGCCAGCAGCTTAGGCAATCCGGGACAGGGGACACCCCTCCACTTT,CASSLGNPGQGTPLHF
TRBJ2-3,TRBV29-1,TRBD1,TGCAGCGTTGAGAGGGGGACAGGGCCAGATACGCAGTATTTT,CSVERGTGPDTQYF
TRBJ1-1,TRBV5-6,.,TGTGCCAGCAGCTTGGCGGGGGAAGCTTTCTTT,CASSLAGEAFF
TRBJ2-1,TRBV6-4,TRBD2,TGTGCCAGCAGAGCTAGCGGGGGGAGCTCCTACAATGAGCAGTTCTTC,CASRASGGSSYNEQFF
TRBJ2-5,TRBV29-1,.,TGCAGCGTTGATGGCTGGGGGGATGAGACCCAGTACTTC,CSVDGWGDETQYF
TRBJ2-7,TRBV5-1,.,TGCGCCAGCAGCCCCGAGGGGGGGGATACCTACGAGCAGTACTTC,CASSPEGGDTYEQYF
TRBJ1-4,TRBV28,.,TGTGCCAGCAGTCCCCCAGGTAGAGATGAAAAACTGTTTTTT,CASSPPGRDEKLFF
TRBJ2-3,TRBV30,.,TGTGCCTGGAGTAGAGGGGTGGAGGGGGCGGTTGATACGCAGTATTTT,CAWSRGVEGAVDTQYF
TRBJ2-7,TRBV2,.,TGTGCCAGCAGTGAAGGGACAGTCCACGAGCAGTACTTC,CASSEGTVHEQYF
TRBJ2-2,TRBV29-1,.,TGCAGCGTCGCGAACCAAGAGAACACCGGGGAGCTGTTTTTT,CSVANQENTGELFF
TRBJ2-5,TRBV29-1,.,TGCAGCGTTGAAGATCGGGGGAGAGAAGAGACCCAGTACTTC,CSVEDRGREETQYF
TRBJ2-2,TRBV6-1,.,TGTGCCACCTCGGGGGACACCGGGGAGCTGTTTTTT,CATSGDTGELFF
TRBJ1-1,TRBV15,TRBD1,TGTGCCACCAGACAGGGAGACAGGGATACTGAAGCTTTCTTT,CATRQGDRDTEAFF
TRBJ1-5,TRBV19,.,TGTGCCAGTAAGACCGGGGGTTGGCAGCCCCAGCATTTT,CASKTGGWQPQHF
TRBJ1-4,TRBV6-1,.,TGTGCCAGCAGTGAAGTTGCAGGGGTGTTGGACGAAAAACTGTTTTTT,CASSEVAGVLDEKLFF
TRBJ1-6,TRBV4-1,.,TGCGCCAGCAGCCAAGACAGGGAAGAATCACCCCTCCACTTT,CASSQDREESPLHF
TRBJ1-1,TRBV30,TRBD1,TGTGCCTGGAGTCCGGGGACAGGGAACACTGAAGCTTTCTTT,CAWSPGTGNTEAFF
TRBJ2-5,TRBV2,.,TGTGCCAGCAGTGAAATGCAGGGGGGATTAGAGACCCAGTACTTC,CASSEMQGGLETQYF
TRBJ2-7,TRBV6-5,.,TGTGCCAGCAGTTATGGCCCCTACGAGCAGTACTTC,CASSYGPYEQYF
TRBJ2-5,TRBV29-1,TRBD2,TGCAGCGTTGAAGATCTCTGGACTAGCGGGGGGGGATTCCAAGAGACCCAGTACTTC,CSVEDLWTSGGGFQETQYF
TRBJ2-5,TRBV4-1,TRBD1,TGCGCCAGCAGGGATCGGGACAGGGGGCAGGAGACCCAGTACTTC,CASRDRDRGQETQYF
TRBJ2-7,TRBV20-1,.,TGCAGTGCTAGACCGGAGTACGAGCAGTACTTC,CSARPEYEQYF
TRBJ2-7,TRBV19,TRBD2,TGTGCCAGTAGTATAGTCACCGGGGGGGGTTCCTACGAGCAGTACTTC,CASSIVTGGGSYEQYF
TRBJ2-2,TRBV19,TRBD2,TGTGCCAGTAGAGCCCCGGGAGGGGACACCGGGGAGCTGTTTTTT,CASRAPGGDTGELFF
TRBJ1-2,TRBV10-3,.,TGTGCCATCAGTGCGGAGAGCTATGGCTACACCTTC,CAISAESYGYTF